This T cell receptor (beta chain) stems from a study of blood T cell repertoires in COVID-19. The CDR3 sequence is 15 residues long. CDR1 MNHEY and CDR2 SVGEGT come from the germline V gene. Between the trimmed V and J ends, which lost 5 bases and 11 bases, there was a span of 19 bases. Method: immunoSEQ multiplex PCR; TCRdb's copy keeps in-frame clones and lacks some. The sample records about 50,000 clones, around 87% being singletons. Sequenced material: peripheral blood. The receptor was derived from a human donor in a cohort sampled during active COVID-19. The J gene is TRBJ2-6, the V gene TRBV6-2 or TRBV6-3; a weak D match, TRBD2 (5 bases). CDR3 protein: CASSTREDGWDVLTF. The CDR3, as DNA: TGTGCCAGCAGTACCCGGGAAGATGGGTGGGACGTCCTGACTTTC.